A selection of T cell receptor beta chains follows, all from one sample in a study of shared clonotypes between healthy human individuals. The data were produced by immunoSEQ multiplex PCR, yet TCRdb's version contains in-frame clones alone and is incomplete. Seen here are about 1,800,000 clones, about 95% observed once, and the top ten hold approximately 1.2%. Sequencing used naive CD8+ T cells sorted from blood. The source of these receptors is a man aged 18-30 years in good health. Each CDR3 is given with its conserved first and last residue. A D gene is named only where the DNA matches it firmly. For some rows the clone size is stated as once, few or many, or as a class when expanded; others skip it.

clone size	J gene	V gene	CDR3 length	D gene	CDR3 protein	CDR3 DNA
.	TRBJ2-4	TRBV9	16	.	CASSQGGGGAKNIQYF	TGTGCCAGCAGCCAGGGAGGGGGAGGGGCCAAAAACATTCAGTACTTC
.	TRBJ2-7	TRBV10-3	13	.	CATYGQPRYEQYF	TGTGCCACCTACGGACAGCCCCGTTACGAGCAGTACTTC
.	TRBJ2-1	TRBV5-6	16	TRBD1	CASSLGIQGIFNEQFF	TGTGCCAGCAGCTTGGGGATACAGGGGATATTCAATGAGCAGTTCTTC
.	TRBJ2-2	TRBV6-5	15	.	CASSYSDPDTGELFF	TGTGCCAGCAGTTACTCTGATCCGGACACCGGGGAGCTGTTTTTT
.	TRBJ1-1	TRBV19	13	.	CASSANINTEAFF	TGTGCCAGTAGTGCGAACATCAACACTGAAGCTTTCTTT
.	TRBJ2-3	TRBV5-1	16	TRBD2	CASSFHSGDGTDTQYF	TGCGCCAGCAGCTTCCACAGCGGGGATGGGACAGATACGCAGTATTTT
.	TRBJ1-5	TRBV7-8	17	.	CASSLAFGEAGNQPQHF	TGTGCCAGCAGCTTAGCTTTCGGCGAGGCGGGCAATCAGCCCCAGCATTTT
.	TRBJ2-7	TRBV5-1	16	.	CASSLANQGGPYEQYF	TGCGCCAGCAGCTTGGCCAATCAGGGCGGGCCCTACGAGCAGTACTTC
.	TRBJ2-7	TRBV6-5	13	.	CASSYAAAYEQYF	TGTGCCAGCAGTTACGCTGCGGCCTACGAGCAGTACTTC
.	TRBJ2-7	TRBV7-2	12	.	CASSDNSYEQYF	TGTGCCAGCAGCGACAACTCGTACGAGCAGTACTTC
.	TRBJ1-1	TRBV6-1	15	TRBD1	CASSELRGTGAEAFF	TGTGCCAGCAGTGAGCTCCGTGGGACAGGTGCTGAAGCTTTCTTT
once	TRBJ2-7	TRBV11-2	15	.	CASTPGLGAGYEQYF	TGTGCCAGCACTCCAGGCCTTGGGGCGGGCTACGAGCAGTACTTC
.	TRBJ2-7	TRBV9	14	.	CASSPHRSSYEQYF	TGTGCCAGCAGCCCTCACAGGAGCTCCTACGAGCAGTACTTC
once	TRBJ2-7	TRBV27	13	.	CASSFRISYEQYF	TGTGCCAGCAGTTTCAGGATCTCCTACGAGCAGTACTTC
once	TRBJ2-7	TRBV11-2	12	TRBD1	CASTFDRAEQYF	TGTGCCAGCACCTTTGACAGGGCCGAGCAGTACTTC
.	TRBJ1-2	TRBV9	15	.	CASSPEEGRNYGYTF	TGTGCCAGCAGCCCAGAGGAGGGTAGGAACTATGGCTACACCTTC
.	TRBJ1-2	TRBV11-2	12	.	CASSLGARGYTF	TGTGCCAGCAGCTTGGGGGCGCGGGGCTACACCTTC
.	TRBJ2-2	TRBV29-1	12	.	CSVHYPTGELFF	TGCAGCGTTCACTACCCCACCGGGGAGCTGTTTTTT
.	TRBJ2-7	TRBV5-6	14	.	CASAQWNGAYEQYF	TGTGCCAGCGCCCAGTGGAACGGGGCCTACGAGCAGTACTTC
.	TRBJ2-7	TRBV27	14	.	CASSVIGRTYEQYF	TGTGCCAGCAGTGTAATCGGGCGGACCTACGAGCAGTACTTC
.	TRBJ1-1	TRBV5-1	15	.	CASSLEAQGNTEAFF	TGCGCCAGCAGCTTGGAAGCCCAGGGAAACACTGAAGCTTTCTTT
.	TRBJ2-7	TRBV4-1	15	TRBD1	CASSPRQGALYEQYF	TGCGCCAGCAGCCCCCGACAGGGGGCTTTGTACGAGCAGTACTTC
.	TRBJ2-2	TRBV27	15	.	CASSFDSLNTGELFF	TGTGCCAGCAGTTTTGACTCCCTGAACACCGGGGAGCTGTTTTTT
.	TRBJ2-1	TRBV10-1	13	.	CASSEWALAEQFF	TGCGCCAGCAGTGAGTGGGCACTCGCTGAGCAGTTCTTC
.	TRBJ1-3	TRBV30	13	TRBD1	CAEQGASGNTIYF	TGTGCCGAACAGGGGGCCTCTGGAAACACCATATATTTT
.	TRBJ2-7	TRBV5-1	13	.	CASSLSPSYEQYF	TGCGCCAGCAGCTTGTCCCCCAGTTACGAGCAGTACTTC
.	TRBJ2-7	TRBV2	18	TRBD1	CASSAMHATGQVYAEQYF	TGTGCCAGCAGTGCTATGCACGCAACGGGACAGGTTTATGCCGAGCAGTACTTC
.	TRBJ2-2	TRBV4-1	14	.	CASSQEPNTGELFF	TGCGCCAGCAGCCAAGAACCAAACACCGGGGAGCTGTTTTTT
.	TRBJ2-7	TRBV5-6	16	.	CASSLNQGSFSYEQYF	TGTGCCAGCAGCTTGAATCAGGGATCTTTCTCCTACGAGCAGTACTTC
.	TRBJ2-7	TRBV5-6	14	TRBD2	CASSPGGEGPEQYF	TGTGCCAGCAGCCCCGGGGGGGAAGGGCCCGAGCAGTACTTC
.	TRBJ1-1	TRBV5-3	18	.	CARSLRSDPRTGNTEAFF	TGTGCCAGAAGCTTAAGGTCAGATCCCAGGACGGGGAACACTGAAGCTTTCTTT
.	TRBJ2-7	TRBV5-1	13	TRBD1	CASSWGQSYEQYF	TGCGCCAGCAGCTGGGGACAGTCATACGAGCAGTACTTC
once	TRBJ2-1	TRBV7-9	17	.	CASSSRPPSASYNEQFF	TGTGCCAGCAGTTCCCGGCCTCCTAGCGCTTCCTACAATGAGCAGTTCTTC
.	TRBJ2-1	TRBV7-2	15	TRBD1	CASSFPGQGVNEQFF	TGTGCCAGCAGCTTCCCGGGACAGGGGGTTAATGAGCAGTTCTTC
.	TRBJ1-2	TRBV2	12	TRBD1	CARGTGAYGYTF	TGTGCCCGGGGGACAGGGGCCTATGGCTACACCTTC
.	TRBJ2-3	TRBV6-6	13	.	CASRSIGTDTQYF	TGTGCCAGCAGGTCTATAGGGACAGATACGCAGTATTTT
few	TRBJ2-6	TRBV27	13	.	CASSSSGANVLTF	TGTGCCAGCAGTTCCTCTGGGGCCAACGTCCTGACTTTC
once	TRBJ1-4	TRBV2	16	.	CASSEAPGANNEKLFF	TGTGCCAGCAGTGAAGCGCCGGGGGCCAATAATGAAAAACTGTTTTTT
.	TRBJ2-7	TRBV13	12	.	CASSPGSREQYF	TGTGCCAGCAGCCCGGGATCTCGCGAGCAGTACTTC
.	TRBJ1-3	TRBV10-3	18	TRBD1	CAISENGGTGESGNTIYF	TGTGCCATCAGTGAGAATGGGGGGACAGGCGAGTCTGGAAACACCATATATTTT
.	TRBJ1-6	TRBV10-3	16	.	CAISESSSSYNSPLHF	TGTGCCATCAGTGAGTCCAGCAGCTCCTATAATTCACCCCTCCACTTT
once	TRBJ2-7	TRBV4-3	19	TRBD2	CASSQEETSGLAGTYEQYF	TGCGCCAGCAGCCAAGAAGAGACCTCTGGACTAGCGGGAACCTACGAGCAGTACTTC
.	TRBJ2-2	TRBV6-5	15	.	CASSQFSDRTGELFF	TGTGCCAGCAGTCAATTCTCGGACCGCACCGGGGAGCTGTTTTTT
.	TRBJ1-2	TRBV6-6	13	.	CASSSGGNYGYTF	TGTGCCAGCAGTTCCGGGGGGAACTATGGCTACACCTTC
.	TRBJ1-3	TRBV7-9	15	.	CASSSDWASGNTIYF	TGTGCCAGCAGCTCGGACTGGGCCTCTGGAAACACCATATATTTT
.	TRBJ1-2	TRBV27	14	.	CASSLGVGVGGYTF	TGTGCCAGCAGTCTAGGGGTGGGGGTGGGCGGCTACACCTTC
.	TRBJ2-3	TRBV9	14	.	CASSVARSTDTQYF	TGTGCCAGCAGCGTAGCCAGGAGCACAGATACGCAGTATTTT
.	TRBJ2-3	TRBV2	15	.	CASSDVVNTVDTQYF	TGTGCCAGCAGTGACGTCGTTAATACGGTGGATACGCAGTATTTT
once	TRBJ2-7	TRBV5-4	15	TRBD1	CASSVEAGGNYEQYF	TGTGCCAGCAGCGTGGAGGCAGGGGGAAACTACGAGCAGTACTTC
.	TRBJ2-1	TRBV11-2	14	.	CASSLVGSYNEQFF	TGTGCCAGCAGCTTAGTGGGCTCCTACAATGAGCAGTTCTTC
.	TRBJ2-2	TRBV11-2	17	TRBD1	CASSFPVGQGNTGELFF	TGTGCCAGCAGCTTCCCCGTGGGACAGGGGAACACCGGGGAGCTGTTTTTT
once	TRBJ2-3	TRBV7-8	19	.	CASSIGIFPNERSTDTQYF	TGTGCCAGCAGCATTGGGATTTTCCCGAATGAGAGGAGCACAGATACGCAGTATTTT